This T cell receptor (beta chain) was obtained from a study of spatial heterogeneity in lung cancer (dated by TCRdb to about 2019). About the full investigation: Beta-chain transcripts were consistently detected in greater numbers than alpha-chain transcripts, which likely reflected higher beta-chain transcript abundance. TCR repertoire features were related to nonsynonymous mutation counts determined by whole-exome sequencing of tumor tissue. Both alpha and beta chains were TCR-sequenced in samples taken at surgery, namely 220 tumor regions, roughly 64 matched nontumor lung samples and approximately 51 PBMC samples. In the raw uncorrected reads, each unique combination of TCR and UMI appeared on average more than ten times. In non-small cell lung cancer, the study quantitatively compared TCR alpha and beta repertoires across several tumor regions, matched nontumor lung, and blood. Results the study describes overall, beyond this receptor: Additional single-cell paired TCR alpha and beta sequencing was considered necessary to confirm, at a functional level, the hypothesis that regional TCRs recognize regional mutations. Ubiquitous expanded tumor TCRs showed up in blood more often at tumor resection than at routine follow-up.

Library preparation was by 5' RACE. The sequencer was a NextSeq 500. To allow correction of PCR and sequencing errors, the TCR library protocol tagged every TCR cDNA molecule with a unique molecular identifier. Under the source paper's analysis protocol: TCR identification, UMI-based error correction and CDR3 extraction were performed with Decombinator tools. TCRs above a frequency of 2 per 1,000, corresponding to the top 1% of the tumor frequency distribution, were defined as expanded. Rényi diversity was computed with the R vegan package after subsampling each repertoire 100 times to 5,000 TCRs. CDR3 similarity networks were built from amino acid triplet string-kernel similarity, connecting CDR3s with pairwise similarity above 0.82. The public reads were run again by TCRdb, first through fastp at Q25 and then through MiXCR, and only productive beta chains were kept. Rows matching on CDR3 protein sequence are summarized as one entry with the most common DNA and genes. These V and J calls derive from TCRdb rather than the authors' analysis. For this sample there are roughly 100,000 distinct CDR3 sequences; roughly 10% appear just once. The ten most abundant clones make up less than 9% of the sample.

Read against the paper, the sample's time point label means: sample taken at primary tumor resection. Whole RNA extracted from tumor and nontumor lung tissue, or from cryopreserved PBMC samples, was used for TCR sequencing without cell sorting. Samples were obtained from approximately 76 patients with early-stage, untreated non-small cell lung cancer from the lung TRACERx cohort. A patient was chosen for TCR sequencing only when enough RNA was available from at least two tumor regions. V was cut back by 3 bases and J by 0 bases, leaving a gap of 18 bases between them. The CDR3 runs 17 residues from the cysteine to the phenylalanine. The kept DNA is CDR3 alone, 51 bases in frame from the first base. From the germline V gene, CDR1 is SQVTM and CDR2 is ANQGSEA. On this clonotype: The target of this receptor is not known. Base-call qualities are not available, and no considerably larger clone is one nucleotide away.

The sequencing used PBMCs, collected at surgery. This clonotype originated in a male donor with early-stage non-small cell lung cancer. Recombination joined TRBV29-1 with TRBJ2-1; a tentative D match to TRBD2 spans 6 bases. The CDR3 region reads CSVEVPGLMSSYNEQFF. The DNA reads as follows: TGCAGCGTTGAGGTACCGGGACTCATGAGCTCCTACAATGAGCAGTTCTTC.